This TCR beta chain was found in a study of control samples from healthy donors and cancer patients. The table came from immunoSEQ multiplex PCR; TCRdb's copy has only in-frame clones and leaves some out. The sample includes about 150,000 clones, approximately 88% of them seen just once. Germline-derived CDR1 and CDR2 are SGDLS and YYNGEE. Trimming shortened V by 6 bases and J by 2 bases, and 17 bases separated the two germline ends. The CDR3 totals 15 residues. The sequenced material came from blood. The chain is built from TRBV9 and TRBJ1-1; the D is unclear. The origin of this receptor is a young man in good health. DNA for the CDR3: TGTGCCAGCACCAGGTGGCAGGACCCTAACACTGAAGCTTTCTTT. Protein: CASTRWQDPNTEAFF.